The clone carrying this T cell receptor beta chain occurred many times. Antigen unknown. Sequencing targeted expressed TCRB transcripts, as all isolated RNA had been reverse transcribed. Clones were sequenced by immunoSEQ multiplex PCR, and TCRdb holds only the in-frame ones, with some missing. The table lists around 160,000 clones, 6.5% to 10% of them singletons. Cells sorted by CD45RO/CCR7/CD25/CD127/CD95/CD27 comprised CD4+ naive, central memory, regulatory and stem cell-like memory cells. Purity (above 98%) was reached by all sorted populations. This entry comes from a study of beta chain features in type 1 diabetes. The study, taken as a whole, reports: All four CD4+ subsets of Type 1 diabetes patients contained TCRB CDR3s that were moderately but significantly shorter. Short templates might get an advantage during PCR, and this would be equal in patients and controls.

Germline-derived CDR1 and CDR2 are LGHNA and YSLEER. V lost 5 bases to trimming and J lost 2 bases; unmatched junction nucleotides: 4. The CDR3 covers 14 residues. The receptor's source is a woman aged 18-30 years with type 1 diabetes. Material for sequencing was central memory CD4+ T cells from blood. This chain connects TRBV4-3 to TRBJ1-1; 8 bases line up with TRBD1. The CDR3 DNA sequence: TGCGCCAGCAGCGCTCAGGGGGCCAACACTGAAGCTTTCTTT. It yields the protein CASSAQGANTEAFF.